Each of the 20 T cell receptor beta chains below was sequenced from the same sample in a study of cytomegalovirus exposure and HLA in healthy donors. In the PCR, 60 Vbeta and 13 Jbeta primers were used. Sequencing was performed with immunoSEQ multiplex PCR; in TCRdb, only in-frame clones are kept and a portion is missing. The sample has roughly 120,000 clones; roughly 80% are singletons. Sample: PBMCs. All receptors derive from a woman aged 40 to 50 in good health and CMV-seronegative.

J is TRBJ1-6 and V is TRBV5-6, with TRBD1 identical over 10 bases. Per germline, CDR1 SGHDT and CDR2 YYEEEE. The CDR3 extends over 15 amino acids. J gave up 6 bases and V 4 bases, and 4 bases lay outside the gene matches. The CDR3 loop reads CASSVRDRGNSPLHF. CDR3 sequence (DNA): TGTGCCAGCAGCGTCCGGGACAGGGGTAATTCACCCCTCCACTTT.

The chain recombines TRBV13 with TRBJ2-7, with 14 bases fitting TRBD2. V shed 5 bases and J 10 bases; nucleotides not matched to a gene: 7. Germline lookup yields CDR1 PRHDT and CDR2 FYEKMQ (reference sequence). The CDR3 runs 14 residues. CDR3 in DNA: TGTGCCAGCAGCGCCGGAGGGACTAGCGGGGGACAGTACTTC. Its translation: CASSAGGTSGGQYF.

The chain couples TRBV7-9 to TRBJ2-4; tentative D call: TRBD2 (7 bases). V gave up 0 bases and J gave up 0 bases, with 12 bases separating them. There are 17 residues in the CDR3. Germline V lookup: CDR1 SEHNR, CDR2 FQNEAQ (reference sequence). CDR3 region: CASSLAGGGVAKNIQYF. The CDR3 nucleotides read TGTGCCAGCAGCTTAGCGGGAGGGGGAGTAGCCAAAAACATTCAGTACTTC.

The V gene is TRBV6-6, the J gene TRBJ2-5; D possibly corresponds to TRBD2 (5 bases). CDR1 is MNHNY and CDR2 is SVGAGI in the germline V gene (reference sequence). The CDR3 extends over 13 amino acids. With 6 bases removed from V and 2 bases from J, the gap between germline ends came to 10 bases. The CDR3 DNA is TGTGCCAGCAGAAGAGCGGAGCAAGAGACCCAGTACTTC. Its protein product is CASRRAEQETQYF.

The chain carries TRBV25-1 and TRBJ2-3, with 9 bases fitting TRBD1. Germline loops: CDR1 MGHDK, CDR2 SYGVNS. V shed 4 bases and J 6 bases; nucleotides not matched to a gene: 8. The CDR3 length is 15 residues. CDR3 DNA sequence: TGTGCCAGCAGTGCCTGGGGACAGGGTGAGGATACGCAGTATTTT. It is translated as CASSAWGQGEDTQYF.

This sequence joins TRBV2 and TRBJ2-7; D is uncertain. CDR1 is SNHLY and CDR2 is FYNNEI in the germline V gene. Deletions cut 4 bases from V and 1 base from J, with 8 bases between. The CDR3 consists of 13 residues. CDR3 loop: CASSGETSYEQYF. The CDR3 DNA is TGTGCCAGCAGTGGCGAAACTTCCTACGAGCAGTACTTC.

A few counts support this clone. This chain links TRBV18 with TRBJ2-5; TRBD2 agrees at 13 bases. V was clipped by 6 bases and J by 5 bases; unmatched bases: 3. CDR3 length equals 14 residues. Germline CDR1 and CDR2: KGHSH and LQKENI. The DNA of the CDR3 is TGTGCCAGCTCCGGGACTAGCGGGGACGAGACCCAGTACTTC. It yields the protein CASSGTSGDETQYF.

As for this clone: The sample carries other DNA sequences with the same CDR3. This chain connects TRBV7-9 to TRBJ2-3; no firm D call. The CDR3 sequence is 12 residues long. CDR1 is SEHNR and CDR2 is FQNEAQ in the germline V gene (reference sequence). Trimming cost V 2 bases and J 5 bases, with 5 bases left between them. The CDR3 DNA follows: TGTGCCAGCAGCTTAACCGGAGATACGCAGTATTTT. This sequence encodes CASSLTGDTQYF.

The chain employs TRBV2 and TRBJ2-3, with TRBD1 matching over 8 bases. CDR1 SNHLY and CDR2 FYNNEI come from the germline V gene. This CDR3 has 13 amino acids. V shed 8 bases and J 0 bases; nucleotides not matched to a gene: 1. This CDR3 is CASWTGSTDTQYF. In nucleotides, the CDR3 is TGTGCCAGCTGGACAGGGAGCACAGATACGCAGTATTTT.

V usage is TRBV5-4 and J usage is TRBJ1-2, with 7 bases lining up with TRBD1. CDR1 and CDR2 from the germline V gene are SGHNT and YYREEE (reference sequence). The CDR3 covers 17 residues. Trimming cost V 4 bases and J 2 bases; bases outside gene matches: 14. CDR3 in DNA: TGTGCCAGCAGCCCCCTGACAGGGCCTTCTTCCAACTATGGCTACACCTTC. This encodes CASSPLTGPSSNYGYTF.

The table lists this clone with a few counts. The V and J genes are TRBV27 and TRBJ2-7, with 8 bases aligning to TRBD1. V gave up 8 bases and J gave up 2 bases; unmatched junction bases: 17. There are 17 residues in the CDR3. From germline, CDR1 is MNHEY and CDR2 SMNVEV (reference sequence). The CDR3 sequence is CASAGPRFGQGTYEQYF. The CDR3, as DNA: TGTGCCAGCGCCGGGCCGCGTTTCGGACAGGGTACCTACGAGCAGTACTTC.

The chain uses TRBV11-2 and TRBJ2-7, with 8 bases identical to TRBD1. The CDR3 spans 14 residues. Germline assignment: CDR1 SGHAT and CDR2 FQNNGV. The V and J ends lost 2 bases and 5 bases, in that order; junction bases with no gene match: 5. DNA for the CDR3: TGTGCCAGCAGCTTATTACCGACAGGGGACGAGCAGTACTTC. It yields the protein CASSLLPTGDEQYF.

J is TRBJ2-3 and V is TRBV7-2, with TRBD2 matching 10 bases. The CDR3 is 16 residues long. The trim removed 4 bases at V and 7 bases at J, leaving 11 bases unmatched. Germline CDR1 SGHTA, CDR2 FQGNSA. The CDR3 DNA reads TGTGCCAGCAGCTCCCCTAGCGGGGGCATTATGAATACGCAGTATTTT. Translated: CASSSPSGGIMNTQYF.

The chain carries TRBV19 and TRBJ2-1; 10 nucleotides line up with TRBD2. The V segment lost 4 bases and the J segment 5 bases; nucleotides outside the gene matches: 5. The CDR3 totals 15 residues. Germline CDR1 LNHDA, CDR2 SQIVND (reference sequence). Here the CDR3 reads CASSTGTSADNEQFF. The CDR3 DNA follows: TGTGCCAGTAGTACCGGGACTAGCGCGGACAATGAGCAGTTCTTC.

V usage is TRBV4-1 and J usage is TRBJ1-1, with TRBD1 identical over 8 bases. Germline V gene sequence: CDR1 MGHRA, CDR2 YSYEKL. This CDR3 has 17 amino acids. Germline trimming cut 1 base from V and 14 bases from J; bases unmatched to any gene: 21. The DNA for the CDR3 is TGCGCCAGCAGCCAAGGGTCCTTGATGACAGGGGTGGGGAATAGCTTCTTT. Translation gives CASSQGSLMTGVGNSFF.

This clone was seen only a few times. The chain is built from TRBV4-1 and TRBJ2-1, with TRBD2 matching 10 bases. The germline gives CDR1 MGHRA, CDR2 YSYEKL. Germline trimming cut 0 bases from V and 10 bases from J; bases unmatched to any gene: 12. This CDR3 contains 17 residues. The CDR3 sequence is CASSQEVSAGGPREQFF. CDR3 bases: TGCGCCAGCAGCCAAGAGGTTTCAGCGGGAGGGCCACGGGAGCAGTTCTTC.

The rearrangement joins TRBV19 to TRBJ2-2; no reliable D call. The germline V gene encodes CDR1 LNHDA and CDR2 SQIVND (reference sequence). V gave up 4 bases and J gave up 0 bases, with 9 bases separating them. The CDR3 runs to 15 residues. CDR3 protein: CASSNIAPNTGELFF. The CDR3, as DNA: TGTGCCAGTAGTAACATCGCACCGAACACCGGGGAGCTGTTTTTT.

CDR3 sequence: CASSFAGDQPQHF. For the CDR3, the DNA is TGTGCCAGCAGTTTTGCCGGGGATCAGCCCCAGCATTTT. This chain uses TRBV27 with TRBJ1-5, with D unresolved. The V end lost 3 bases, the J end lost 5 bases, and 8 bases lay between the germline ends. The germline V gene has CDR1 MNHEY and CDR2 SMNVEV (reference sequence). The CDR3 is 13 residues long.

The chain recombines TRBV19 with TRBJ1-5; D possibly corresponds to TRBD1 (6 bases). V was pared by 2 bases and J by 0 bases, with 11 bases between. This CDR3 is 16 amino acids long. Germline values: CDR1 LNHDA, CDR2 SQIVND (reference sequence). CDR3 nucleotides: TGTGCCAGTAGTATAAGCGGCAGGGGTAGCAATCAGCCCCAGCATTTT. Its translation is CASSISGRGSNQPQHF.

The CDR3 DNA follows: TGTGCCAGCAGGGCGCGCAGGGGTAATTCACCCCTCCACTTT. This translates into CASRARRGNSPLHF. The chain combines TRBV21-1 with TRBJ1-6; the table assigns TRBD1, which was not confirmed against the DNA. TRBV21-1 is reported as a pseudogene. CDR3 length: 14 residues.